Listed below are T cell receptor beta chains from one sample, sequenced in a study of shared clonotypes between healthy human individuals. TCRdb's copy holds only in-frame clones and misses some; the assay was immunoSEQ multiplex PCR. The profile shows about half a million clones, approximately 78% of them singletons. What was sequenced was PBMCs. The receptors stem from a woman aged 40 to 49 in good health. Some clones in this sample may be carry-over from other donors' samples. CDR3s include the opening cysteine and the closing phenylalanine or tryptophan. Fields, in order: J gene, D gene, V gene, clone size, CDR3 protein, CDR3 DNA. The D gene is left open where the match is weak. The size field is filled for only some rows; it gives once, few, many or a size class.

J: TRBJ1-3; D: NA; V: TRBV7-2; size: NA; CDR3: CASSLGQGWGNTIYF; DNA: TGTGCCAGCAGCTTAGGGCAGGGGTGGGGAAACACCATATATTTT
J: TRBJ2-5; D: NA; V: TRBV6-5; size: NA; CDR3: CASSSHGGTQYF; DNA: TGTGCCAGCAGTTCCCACGGGGGGACCCAGTACTTC
J: TRBJ2-3; D: NA; V: TRBV9; size: NA; CDR3: CASSVTGVADTQYF; DNA: TGTGCCAGCAGCGTAACGGGCGTCGCAGATACGCAGTATTTT
J: TRBJ2-3; D: TRBD2; V: TRBV7-2; size: NA; CDR3: CASSLLLAGVGTDTQYF; DNA: TGTGCCAGCAGCTTATTACTAGCGGGAGTTGGCACAGATACGCAGTATTTT
J: TRBJ2-2; D: TRBD1; V: TRBV4-2; size: NA; CDR3: CASSPGQGVDDTGELFF; DNA: TGTGCCAGCAGCCCCGGACAGGGAGTAGATGACACCGGGGAGCTGTTTTTT
J: TRBJ2-1; D: NA; V: TRBV5-4; size: NA; CDR3: CASSPQGGLREQFF; DNA: TGTGCCAGCAGCCCTCAGGGGGGCCTGCGGGAGCAGTTCTTC
J: TRBJ1-5; D: TRBD1; V: TRBV7-8; size: NA; CDR3: CASSLSDRAPHF; DNA: TGTGCCAGCAGCTTAAGTGACAGGGCCCCGCATTTT
J: TRBJ2-3; D: TRBD2; V: TRBV27; size: NA; CDR3: CASSFPSALAGVGTQYF; DNA: TGTGCCAGCAGTTTCCCCTCTGCCCTAGCGGGAGTTGGTACGCAGTATTTT
J: TRBJ1-2; D: NA; V: TRBV28; size: once; CDR3: CASSLSRYGYTF; DNA: TGTGCCAGCAGTTTGAGCCGTTATGGCTACACCTTC
J: TRBJ2-3; D: TRBD2; V: TRBV29-1; size: NA; CDR3: CSISSGSSADTQYF; DNA: TGCAGCATATCTAGCGGGAGCTCGGCAGATACGCAGTATTTT
J: TRBJ1-2; D: NA; V: TRBV25-1; size: NA; CDR3: CASSGQAGWYGYTF; DNA: TGTGCCAGCAGTGGGCAGGCCGGATGGTATGGCTACACCTTC
J: TRBJ1-3; D: NA; V: TRBV10-3; size: NA; CDR3: CAISPLGWSGNTIYF; DNA: TGTGCCATCAGTCCTTTAGGCTGGTCTGGAAACACCATATATTTT
J: TRBJ1-5; D: NA; V: TRBV28; size: NA; CDR3: CASFVTGSGQPQHF; DNA: TGTGCCAGCTTCGTGACGGGGTCGGGTCAGCCCCAGCATTTT
J: TRBJ1-1; D: NA; V: TRBV19; size: NA; CDR3: CASSPGRQNTEAFF; DNA: TGTGCCAGTAGTCCAGGACGGCAGAACACTGAAGCTTTCTTT
J: TRBJ2-3; D: TRBD2; V: TRBV27; size: NA; CDR3: CASRSSGDTQYF; DNA: TGTGCCAGCAGGTCTAGCGGGGATACGCAGTATTTT
J: TRBJ1-2; D: TRBD1; V: TRBV7-2; size: NA; CDR3: CASSLSVTGASANYGYTF; DNA: TGTGCCAGCAGCTTATCAGTGACAGGGGCGTCGGCTAACTATGGCTACACCTTC
J: TRBJ1-4; D: TRBD1; V: TRBV5-1; size: few; CDR3: CASSLLGTGDNEKLFF; DNA: TGCGCCAGCAGCTTGTTAGGGACAGGAGATAATGAAAAACTGTTTTTT
J: TRBJ1-6; D: TRBD1; V: TRBV30; size: few; CDR3: CAWSVPGTGGSPLHF; DNA: TGTGCCTGGAGTGTACCTGGGACAGGGGGTTCACCCCTCCACTTT
J: TRBJ2-5; D: NA; V: TRBV18; size: few; CDR3: CASSPLSSLGETQYF; DNA: TGTGCCAGCTCACCACTTTCATCCCTGGGGGAGACCCAGTACTTC
J: TRBJ2-7; D: TRBD2; V: TRBV5-1; size: NA; CDR3: CASSWGGEQYF; DNA: TGCGCCAGCAGCTGGGGAGGGGAGCAGTACTTC
J: TRBJ2-2; D: NA; V: TRBV28; size: NA; CDR3: CASSSGRRSNTGELFF; DNA: TGTGCCAGCAGTTCGGGACGACGTTCGAACACCGGGGAGCTGTTTTTT
J: TRBJ2-2; D: TRBD2; V: TRBV28; size: NA; CDR3: CASARIAGGTGELFF; DNA: TGTGCCAGCGCGAGAATAGCGGGAGGGACCGGGGAGCTGTTTTTT
J: TRBJ2-2; D: NA; V: TRBV19; size: NA; CDR3: CASSTGFTGELFF; DNA: TGTGCCAGTTCGACAGGATTCACCGGGGAGCTGTTTTTT
J: TRBJ2-2; D: TRBD2; V: TRBV10-3; size: NA; CDR3: CAISPGGQNTGELFF; DNA: TGTGCCATCAGCCCGGGAGGGCAGAACACCGGGGAGCTGTTTTTT
J: TRBJ2-7; D: TRBD2; V: TRBV18; size: NA; CDR3: CASSTGLAGAYEQYF; DNA: TGTGCCAGCTCAACGGGACTAGCGGGAGCATACGAGCAGTACTTC
J: TRBJ2-2; D: NA; V: TRBV7-2; size: once; CDR3: CASSFLPVNTGELFF; DNA: TGTGCCAGCAGCTTTCTCCCCGTTAACACCGGGGAGCTGTTTTTT
J: TRBJ2-3; D: NA; V: TRBV19; size: NA; CDR3: CASSTTSGVGGTDTQYF; DNA: TGTGCCAGTAGCACTACATCAGGGGTGGGTGGCACAGATACGCAGTATTTT
J: TRBJ1-1; D: TRBD1; V: TRBV11-2; size: NA; CDR3: CASSLAGGGNTEAFF; DNA: TGTGCCAGCAGCTTAGCAGGGGGGGGGAACACTGAAGCTTTCTTT
J: TRBJ1-1; D: NA; V: TRBV6-5; size: NA; CDR3: CASSYGAHTEAFF; DNA: TGTGCCAGCAGTTACGGGGCCCACACTGAAGCTTTCTTT
J: TRBJ2-3; D: TRBD2; V: TRBV5-4; size: NA; CDR3: CASSWAGVPDTQYF; DNA: TGTGCCAGCAGCTGGGCGGGAGTCCCGGATACGCAGTATTTT
J: TRBJ2-1; D: NA; V: TRBV30; size: NA; CDR3: CAWSRGGSQFF; DNA: TGTGCCTGGAGTCGGGGTGGGAGCCAGTTCTTC
J: TRBJ2-5; D: NA; V: TRBV5-4; size: NA; CDR3: CASSSEGGEVGETQYF; DNA: TGTGCCAGCAGCTCGGAGGGGGGAGAGGTAGGGGAGACCCAGTACTTC
J: TRBJ2-7; D: NA; V: TRBV11-2; size: NA; CDR3: CASSLDQGPPYEQYF; DNA: TGTGCCAGCAGCTTAGATCAGGGCCCGCCCTACGAGCAGTACTTC
J: TRBJ2-2; D: TRBD2; V: TRBV19; size: NA; CDR3: CASSEAGGPGTGELFF; DNA: TGTGCCAGTAGTGAAGCGGGAGGGCCTGGCACCGGGGAGCTGTTTTTT
J: TRBJ2-1; D: TRBD1; V: TRBV7-9; size: NA; CDR3: CASSRQGPSYNEQFF; DNA: TGTGCCAGCAGCCGACAGGGTCCCTCCTACAATGAGCAGTTCTTC
J: TRBJ2-1; D: NA; V: TRBV5-1; size: NA; CDR3: CASSLQGGLNEQFF; DNA: TGCGCCAGCAGCTTGCAGGGCGGTCTCAATGAGCAGTTCTTC
J: TRBJ2-5; D: TRBD2; V: TRBV9; size: once; CDR3: CASSALAGGRRETQYF; DNA: TGTGCCAGCAGCGCGTTAGCGGGAGGTCGTCGGGAGACCCAGTACTTC
J: TRBJ1-4; D: NA; V: TRBV6-1; size: NA; CDR3: CASRLGGSRIEKLFF; DNA: TGTGCCAGCAGGCTGGGGGGTTCTCGAATTGAAAAACTGTTTTTT
J: TRBJ2-3; D: TRBD2; V: TRBV7-6; size: NA; CDR3: CASSLDWTRTDTQYF; DNA: TGTGCCAGCAGCTTAGATTGGACTAGAACAGATACGCAGTATTTT
J: TRBJ1-2; D: NA; V: TRBV7-2; size: NA; CDR3: CASSLDPQGVYGYTF; DNA: TGTGCCAGCAGCTTAGACCCACAGGGAGTCTACGGCTACACCTTC
J: TRBJ1-1; D: NA; V: TRBV11-2; size: NA; CDR3: CASSLYGADTEAFF; DNA: TGTGCCAGCAGCTTATACGGGGCTGATACTGAAGCTTTCTTT
J: TRBJ2-1; D: NA; V: TRBV7-6; size: NA; CDR3: CASSPVGGNYNEQFF; DNA: TGTGCCAGCAGCCCGGTGGGGGGAAACTACAATGAGCAGTTCTTC
J: TRBJ1-4; D: NA; V: TRBV11-1; size: NA; CDR3: CASSLWREKLFF; DNA: TGTGCCAGCAGCTTATGGAGGGAAAAACTGTTTTTT
J: TRBJ2-3; D: TRBD1; V: TRBV28; size: NA; CDR3: CASSQLPGQTTQYF; DNA: TGTGCCAGCAGCCAACTTCCGGGACAGACTACGCAGTATTTT
J: TRBJ2-7; D: NA; V: TRBV9; size: NA; CDR3: CASSVGTTSSYEQYF; DNA: TGTGCCAGCAGCGTAGGTACAACGAGCTCCTACGAGCAGTACTTC
J: TRBJ2-7; D: NA; V: TRBV5-5; size: once; CDR3: CASSFLGSSYEQYF; DNA: TGTGCCAGCAGCTTCCTTGGTAGCTCCTACGAGCAGTACTTC